The rows below give T cell receptor beta chains drawn from one sample of a study of blood T cell repertoires in COVID-19. Using immunoSEQ multiplex PCR, the repertoire was profiled, and TCRdb retains in-frame clones only, with some absent. The table records tens of thousands of clones, about 86% of them present only once. What was sequenced was peripheral blood. The origin of the receptors is a man aged 70-80 years with acute or convalescent COVID-19. CDR3s include the opening cysteine and the closing phenylalanine or tryptophan.

j_call v_call cdr3_aa
TRBJ1-5 TRBV7-8 CASSLDRNQPQHF
TRBJ2-7 TRBV5-6 CASSLVREQYF
TRBJ1-4 TRBV30 CAFTPGTAGEKLFF
TRBJ1-2 TRBV12-3/TRBV12-4 CASSLNRVDGYTF
TRBJ2-7 TRBV7-2 CASSQRALGGHEQYF
TRBJ2-3 TRBV11-2 CASSLGGSRVTDTQYF
TRBJ1-1 TRBV7-9 CATRRENTEAFF
TRBJ1-2 TRBV4-1 CASSQDGPYPHGYTF
TRBJ1-2 TRBV27 CASSPGWARTGGYTF
TRBJ2-1 TRBV6-5 CASSSRLAPYNEQFF
TRBJ2-5 TRBV19 CASSKAGGIQETQYF
TRBJ2-7 TRBV15 CATSRGQGNEQYF
TRBJ2-1 TRBV5-5 CASSPGWSYNEQFF
TRBJ1-2 TRBV3-1/TRBV3-2 CASSPRDRPNYGYTF
TRBJ1-3 TRBV21-1 CASRDRGNGDTIYF
TRBJ2-3 TRBV9 CASSVGLASTDTQYF
TRBJ1-1 TRBV6-5 CASSYKGANTEAFF
TRBJ1-2 TRBV19 CASSPGQRGYTF
TRBJ1-3 TRBV5-5 CASSYRGLEYGNTIYF
TRBJ2-1 TRBV12-3/TRBV12-4 CASSPSGTADIF
TRBJ2-7 TRBV6-5 CASRAGKSYEQYF
TRBJ1-1 TRBV28 CASSPDRGNTEAFF
TRBJ2-5 TRBV6-5 CASSYSGGLAGETQYF
TRBJ2-3 TRBV7-2 CASSPPSGLAGADTQYF
TRBJ2-2 TRBV6-5 CASVGQPEIGELFF
TRBJ1-4 TRBV3-1/TRBV3-2 CASSLPGQPNEKLFF
TRBJ1-5 TRBV28 CASSFPPLRDQPQHF
TRBJ2-7 TRBV4-3 CASSQGLAGQFSYEQYF
TRBJ2-2 TRBV6-5 CASNPQGATAGELFF
TRBJ2-2 TRBV6-2/TRBV6-3 CASSNRGQSTGELFF
TRBJ1-4 TRBV7-2 CASSRRGEVEKLFF
TRBJ1-4 TRBV18 CASSLGQNEKLFF
TRBJ1-2 TRBV9 CASSQLGDNYGYTF
TRBJ2-7 TRBV6-1 CASSEGLAGSSYEQYF
TRBJ2-3 TRBV4-1 CASSQDPRGTSEDTQYF
TRBJ2-2 TRBV4-3 CASSQEEATGELFF
TRBJ1-1 TRBV6-5 CASSTGGTEAFF
TRBJ2-5 TRBV5-5 CASSLDYRGAVETQYF
TRBJ1-4 TRBV21-1 CASSKRAGGSANEKLFF
TRBJ1-6 TRBV4-3 CASSTQADSPLHF
TRBJ2-7 TRBV7-8 CASSLDRDRAPEQYF
TRBJ1-2 TRBV30 CAWSPVGGERFGYTF
TRBJ2-6 TRBV4-1 CASSQAPNRVTGANVLTF
TRBJ1-4 TRBV4-1 CASSQEAPSLLQEKLFF
TRBJ2-1 TRBV28 CASMVALLHDEQFF
TRBJ1-2 TRBV2 CASSQKEGYTF
TRBJ1-2 TRBV3-1/TRBV3-2 CASSQMGGYGYTF
TRBJ2-1 TRBV7-6 CASSPLGGGSSYNEQFF
TRBJ2-2 TRBV27 CASSFALAGGNRYTGELFF
TRBJ2-1 TRBV30 CAWSVAGGASYNEQFF